Sequencing of this T cell receptor beta chain was carried out in a study of CD8+ T cells in alopecia areata. Study background: A regimen of oral tofacitinib, 5 to 10 mg twice daily, was given to treated patients. Patients remained on tofacitinib for 6 to 18 months and then went 6 months without it.

Specimens obtained from alopecia areata patients comprised lesional scalp punch biopsies and peripheral blood. Study findings and constraints: Especially in alopecia totalis/universalis, lesional scalp showed greater clonality than normal scalp did.

In regard to this clone: No antigen is known for it.

RNA was extracted and reverse transcribed into cDNA as the sequencing template. The table came from immunoSEQ multiplex PCR; TCRdb's copy has only in-frame clones and leaves some out. Found here are around 7,500 clones, 55% to 70% of them singletons; the top ten hold over 12%. Germline CDR1 SGHDN, CDR2 FVKESK. The CDR3 covers 14 residues. Trimming pared 4 bases from V and 4 bases from J, leaving 12 bases between. The rearrangement links TRBV14 to TRBJ2-3; tentative D call: TRBD2 (6 bases). Sequencing was performed on skin, taken at week 0. The clonotype originates from a human donor with alopecia areata. The CDR3 nucleotides read TGTGCCAGCAGCCGCCTGACTAGTCCAGATACGCAGTATTTT. This sequence encodes CASSRLTSPDTQYF.